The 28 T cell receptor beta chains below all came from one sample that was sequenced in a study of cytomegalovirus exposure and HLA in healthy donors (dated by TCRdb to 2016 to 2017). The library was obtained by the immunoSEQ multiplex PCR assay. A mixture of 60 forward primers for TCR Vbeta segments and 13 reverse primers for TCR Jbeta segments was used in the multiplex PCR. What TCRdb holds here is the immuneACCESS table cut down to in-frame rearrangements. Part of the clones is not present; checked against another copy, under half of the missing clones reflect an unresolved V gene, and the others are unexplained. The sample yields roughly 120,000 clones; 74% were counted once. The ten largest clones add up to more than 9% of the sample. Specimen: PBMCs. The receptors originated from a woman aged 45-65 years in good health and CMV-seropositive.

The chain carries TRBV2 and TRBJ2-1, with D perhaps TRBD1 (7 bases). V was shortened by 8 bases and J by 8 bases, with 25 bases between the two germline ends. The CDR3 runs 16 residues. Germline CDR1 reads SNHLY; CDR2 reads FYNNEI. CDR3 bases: TGTGCCAGCTCGAAGGGGGCTAGCGAGCCCTTAGATGAGCAGTTCTTC. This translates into CASSKGASEPLDEQFF.

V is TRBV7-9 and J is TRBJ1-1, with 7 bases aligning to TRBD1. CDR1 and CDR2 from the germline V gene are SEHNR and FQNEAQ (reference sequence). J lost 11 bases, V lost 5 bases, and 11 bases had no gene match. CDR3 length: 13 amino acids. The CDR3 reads CASSPQATGRAFF. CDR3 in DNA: TGTGCCAGCAGCCCCCAAGCGACAGGGAGGGCTTTCTTT.

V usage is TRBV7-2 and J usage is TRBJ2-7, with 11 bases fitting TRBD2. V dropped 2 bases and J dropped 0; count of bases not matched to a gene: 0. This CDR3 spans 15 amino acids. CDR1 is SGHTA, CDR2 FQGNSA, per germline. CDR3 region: CASSLTSGGSYEQYF. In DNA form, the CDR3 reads TGTGCCAGCAGCTTAACTAGCGGGGGCTCCTACGAGCAGTACTTC. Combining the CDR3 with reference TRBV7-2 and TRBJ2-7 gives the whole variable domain GAGVSQSPSNKVTEKGKDVELRCDPISGHTALYWYRQSLGQGLEFLIYFQGNSAPDKSGLPSDRFSAERTGGSVSTLTIQRTQQEDSAVYLCASSLTSGGSYEQYFGPGTRLTVT.

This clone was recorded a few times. CDR3 region: CASSESRTGANTGELFF. In DNA, the CDR3 is TGTGCCAGCAGTGAATCACGGACAGGGGCGAACACCGGGGAGCTGTTTTTT. The V and J genes are TRBV25-1 and TRBJ2-2, with TRBD1 matching 9 bases. Germline trimming cut 1 base from V and 0 bases from J; bases unmatched to any gene: 3. From germline, CDR1 is MGHDK and CDR2 SYGVNS. This CDR3 contains 17 residues.

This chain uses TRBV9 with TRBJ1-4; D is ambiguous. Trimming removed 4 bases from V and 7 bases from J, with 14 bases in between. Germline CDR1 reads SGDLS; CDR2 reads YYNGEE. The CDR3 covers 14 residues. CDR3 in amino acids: CASSFGPGGEKLFF. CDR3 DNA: TGTGCCAGCAGCTTCGGTCCCGGAGGTGAAAAACTGTTTTTT.

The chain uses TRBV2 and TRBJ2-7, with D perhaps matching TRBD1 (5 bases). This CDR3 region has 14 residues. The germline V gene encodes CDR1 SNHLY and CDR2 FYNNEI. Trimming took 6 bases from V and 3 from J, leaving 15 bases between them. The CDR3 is CASRTTEPLYEQYF. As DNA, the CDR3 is TGTGCCAGCAGAACGACAGAGCCCCTCTACGAGCAGTACTTC.

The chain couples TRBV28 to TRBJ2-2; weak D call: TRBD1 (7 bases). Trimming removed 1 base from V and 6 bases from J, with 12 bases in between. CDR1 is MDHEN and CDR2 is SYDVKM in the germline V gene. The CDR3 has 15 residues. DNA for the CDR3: TGTGCCAGCAGTTTATTTGCGGGGACAGCCGGGGAGCTGTTTTTT. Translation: CASSLFAGTAGELFF.

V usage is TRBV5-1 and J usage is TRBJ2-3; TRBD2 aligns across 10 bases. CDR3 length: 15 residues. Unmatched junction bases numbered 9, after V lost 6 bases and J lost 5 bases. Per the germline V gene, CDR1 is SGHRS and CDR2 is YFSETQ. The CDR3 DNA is TGCGCCAGCACCGAGGCTAGCGGGAGTGTAGATACGCAGTATTTT. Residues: CASTEASGSVDTQYF.

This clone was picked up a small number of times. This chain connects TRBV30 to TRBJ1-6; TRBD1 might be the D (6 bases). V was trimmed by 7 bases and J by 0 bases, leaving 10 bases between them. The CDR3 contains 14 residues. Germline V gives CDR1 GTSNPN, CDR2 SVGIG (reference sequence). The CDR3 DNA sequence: TGTGCCTTCACAGGGAGCTCCTATAATTCACCCCTCCACTTT. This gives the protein CAFTGSSYNSPLHF. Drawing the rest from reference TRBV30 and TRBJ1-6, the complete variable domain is SQTIHQWPATLVQPVGSPLSLECTVEGTSNPNLYWYRQAAGRGLQLLFYSVGIGQISSEVPQNLSASRPQDRQFILSSKKLLLSDSGFYLCAFTGSSYNSPLHFGNGTRLTVT.

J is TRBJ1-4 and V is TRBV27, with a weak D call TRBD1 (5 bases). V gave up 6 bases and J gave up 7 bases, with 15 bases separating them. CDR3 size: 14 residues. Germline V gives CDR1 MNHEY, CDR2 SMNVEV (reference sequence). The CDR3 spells CASRPRGGVEKLFF. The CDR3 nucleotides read TGTGCCAGCAGACCCCGCGGGGGTGTTGAAAAACTGTTTTTT. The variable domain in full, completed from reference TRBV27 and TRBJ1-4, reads EAQVTQNPRYLITVTGKKLTVTCSQNMNHEYMSWYRQDPGLGLRQIYYSMNVEVTDKGDVPEGYKVSRKEKRNFPLILESPSPNQTSLYFCASRPRGGVEKLFFGSGTQLSVL.

DNA of the CDR3: TGTGCCAGCAGCAGACTAGCGGGAAGCCTGGAGACCCAGTACTTC. This codes for CASSRLAGSLETQYF. This chain links TRBV7-2 with TRBJ2-5; TRBD2 agrees at 11 bases. V lost 5 bases, J lost 5 bases, and 7 bases stayed unmatched. There are 15 residues in the CDR3. CDR1 is SGHTA and CDR2 is FQGNSA in the germline V gene.

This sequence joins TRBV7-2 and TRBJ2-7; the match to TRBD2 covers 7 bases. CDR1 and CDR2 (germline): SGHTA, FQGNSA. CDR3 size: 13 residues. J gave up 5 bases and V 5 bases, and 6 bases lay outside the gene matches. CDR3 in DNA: TGTGCCAGCAGCGGAGTAACTAGCGACGAGCAGTACTTC. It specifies CASSGVTSDEQYF.

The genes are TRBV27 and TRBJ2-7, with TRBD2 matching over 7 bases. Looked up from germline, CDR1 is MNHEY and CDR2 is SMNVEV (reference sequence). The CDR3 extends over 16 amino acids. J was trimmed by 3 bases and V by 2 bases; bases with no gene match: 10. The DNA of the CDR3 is TGTGCCAGCAGTTTAGTCCCCACGGGGGGAAACTACGAGCAGTACTTC. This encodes CASSLVPTGGNYEQYF.

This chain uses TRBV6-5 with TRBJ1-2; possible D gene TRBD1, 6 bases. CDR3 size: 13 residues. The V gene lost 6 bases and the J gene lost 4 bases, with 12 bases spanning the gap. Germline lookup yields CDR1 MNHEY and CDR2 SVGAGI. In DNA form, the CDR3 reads TGTGCCAGCAGCCCTTGGGACATCTATGGCTACACCTTC. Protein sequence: CASSPWDIYGYTF.

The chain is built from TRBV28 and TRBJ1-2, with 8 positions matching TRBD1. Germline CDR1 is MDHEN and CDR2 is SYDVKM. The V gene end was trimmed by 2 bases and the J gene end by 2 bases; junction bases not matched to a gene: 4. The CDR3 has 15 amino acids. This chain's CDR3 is CASSLPGQENYGYTF. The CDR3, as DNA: TGTGCCAGCAGTTTACCGGGACAGGAGAACTATGGCTACACCTTC.

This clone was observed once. The CDR3 protein is CASTPGQTNYGYTF. CDR3 DNA: TGCGCCAGCACGCCGGGACAGACTAACTATGGCTACACCTTC. The chain links TRBV4-3 to TRBJ1-2, with 7 nucleotides matching TRBD1. The J segment lost 0 bases and the V segment lost 7 bases, leaving 5 bases of the junction unmatched. From germline, CDR1 is LGHNA and CDR2 YSLEER. The CDR3 extends over 14 amino acids.

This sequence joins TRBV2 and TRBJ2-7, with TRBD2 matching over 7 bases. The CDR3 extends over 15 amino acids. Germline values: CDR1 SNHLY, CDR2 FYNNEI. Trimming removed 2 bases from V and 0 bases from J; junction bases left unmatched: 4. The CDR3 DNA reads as TGTGCCAGCAGTGAACAACTAGCGAGCTCCTACGAGCAGTACTTC. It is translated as CASSEQLASSYEQYF.

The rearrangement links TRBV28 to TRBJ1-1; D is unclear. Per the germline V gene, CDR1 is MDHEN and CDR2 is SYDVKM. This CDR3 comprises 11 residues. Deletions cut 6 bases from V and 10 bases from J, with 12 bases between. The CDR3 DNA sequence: TGTGCCAGCAGGTCACAACGGGGAGCTTTCTTT. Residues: CASRSQRGAFF.

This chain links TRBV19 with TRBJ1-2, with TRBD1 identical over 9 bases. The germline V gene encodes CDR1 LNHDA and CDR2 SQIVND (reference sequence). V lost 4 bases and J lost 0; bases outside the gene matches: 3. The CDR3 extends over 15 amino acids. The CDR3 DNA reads TGTGCCAGTAGTACCCGGGACAGGGCTAACTATGGCTACACCTTC. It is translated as CASSTRDRANYGYTF.

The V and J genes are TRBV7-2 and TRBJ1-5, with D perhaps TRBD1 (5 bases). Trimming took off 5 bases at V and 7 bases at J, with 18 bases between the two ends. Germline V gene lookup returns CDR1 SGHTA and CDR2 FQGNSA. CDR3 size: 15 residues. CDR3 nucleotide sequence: TGTGCCAGCAGCAAGGTCGGGGGATCCGGGCAGCCCCAGCATTTT. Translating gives CASSKVGGSGQPQHF.

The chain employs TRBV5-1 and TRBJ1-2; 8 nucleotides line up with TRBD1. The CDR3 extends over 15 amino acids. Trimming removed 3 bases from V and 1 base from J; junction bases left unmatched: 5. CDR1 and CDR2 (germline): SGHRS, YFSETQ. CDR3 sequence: CASSSGQDFNYGYTF. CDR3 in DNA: TGCGCCAGCAGCTCGGGACAGGACTTTAACTATGGCTACACCTTC.

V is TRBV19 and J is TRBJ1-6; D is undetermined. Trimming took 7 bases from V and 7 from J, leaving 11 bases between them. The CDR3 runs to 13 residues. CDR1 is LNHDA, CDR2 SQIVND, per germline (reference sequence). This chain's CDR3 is CASTDFGNSPLHF. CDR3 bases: TGTGCCAGTACCGATTTCGGGAATTCACCCCTCCACTTT. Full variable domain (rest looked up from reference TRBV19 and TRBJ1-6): DGGITQSPKYLFRKEGQNVTLSCEQNLNHDAMYWYRQDPGQGLRLIYYSQIVNDFQKGDIAEGYSVSREKKESFPLTVTSAQKNPTAFYLCASTDFGNSPLHFGNGTRLTVT.

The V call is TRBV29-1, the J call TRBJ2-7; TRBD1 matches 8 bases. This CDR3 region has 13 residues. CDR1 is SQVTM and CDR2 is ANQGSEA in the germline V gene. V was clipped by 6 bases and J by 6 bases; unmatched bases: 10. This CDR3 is CSVGSGGRSEQYF. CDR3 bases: TGCAGCGTGGGGTCAGGGGGCCGGAGCGAGCAGTACTTC.

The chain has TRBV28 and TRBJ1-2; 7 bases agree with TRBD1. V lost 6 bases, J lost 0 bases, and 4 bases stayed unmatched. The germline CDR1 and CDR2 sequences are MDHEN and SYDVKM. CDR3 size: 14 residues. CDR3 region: CASRPGGANYGYTF. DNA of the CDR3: TGTGCCAGCAGACCAGGGGGAGCTAACTATGGCTACACCTTC.

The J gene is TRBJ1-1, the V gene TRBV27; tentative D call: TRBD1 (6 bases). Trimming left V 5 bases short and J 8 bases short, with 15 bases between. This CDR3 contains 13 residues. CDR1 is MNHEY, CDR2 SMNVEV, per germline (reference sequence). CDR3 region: CASSPLRGAEAFF. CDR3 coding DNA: TGTGCCAGCAGTCCCCTCAGGGGCGCCGAAGCTTTCTTT.

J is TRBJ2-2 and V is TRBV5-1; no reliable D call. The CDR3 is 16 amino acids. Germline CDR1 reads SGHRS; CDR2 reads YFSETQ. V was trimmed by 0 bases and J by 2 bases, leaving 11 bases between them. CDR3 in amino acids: CASSLERVRNTGELFF. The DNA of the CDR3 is TGCGCCAGCAGCTTGGAGAGAGTACGAAACACCGGGGAGCTGTTTTTT.

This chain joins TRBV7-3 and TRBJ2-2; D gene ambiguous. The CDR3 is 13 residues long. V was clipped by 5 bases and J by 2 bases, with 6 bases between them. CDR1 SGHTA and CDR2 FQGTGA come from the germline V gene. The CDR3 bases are TGTGCCAGCAGCCCGTATAACACCGGGGAGCTGTTTTTT. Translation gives CASSPYNTGELFF.

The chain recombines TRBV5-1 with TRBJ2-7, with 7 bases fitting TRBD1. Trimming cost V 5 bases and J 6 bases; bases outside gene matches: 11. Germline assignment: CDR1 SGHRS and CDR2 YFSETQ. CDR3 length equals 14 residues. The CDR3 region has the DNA TGCGCCAGCAGTATCACAGGGGATGCACGCGAGCAGTACTTC. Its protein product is CASSITGDAREQYF.